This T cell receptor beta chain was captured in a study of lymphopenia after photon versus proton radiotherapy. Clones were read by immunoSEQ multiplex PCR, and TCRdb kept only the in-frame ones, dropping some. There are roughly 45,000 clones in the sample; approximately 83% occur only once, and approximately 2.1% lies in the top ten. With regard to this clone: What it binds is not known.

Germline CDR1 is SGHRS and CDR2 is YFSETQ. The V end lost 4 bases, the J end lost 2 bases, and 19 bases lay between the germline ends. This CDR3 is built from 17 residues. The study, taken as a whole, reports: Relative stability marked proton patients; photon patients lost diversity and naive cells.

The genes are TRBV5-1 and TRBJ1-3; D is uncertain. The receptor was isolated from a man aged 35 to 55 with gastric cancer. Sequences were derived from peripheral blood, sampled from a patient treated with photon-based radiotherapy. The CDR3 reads CASSRGSRGPTGNTIYF. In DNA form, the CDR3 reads TGCGCCAGCAGCCGTGGCTCTCGTGGGCCCACTGGAAACACCATATATTTT.